The clone carrying this TCR beta chain occurred once. The antigen is not known. This sample is drawn from a study of cytomegalovirus exposure and HLA in healthy donors. Whole-study findings and limits: A later analysis, which compared TCR beta chains of equal frequency, found the HLA-associated ones more clonally expanded. Solely CMV serostatus was available to characterize immune exposure. Researchers catalogued some 160 TCR beta chains as cytomegalovirus-associated.

Trimming took 5 bases from V and 2 from J, leaving 7 bases between them. The CDR3 consists of 13 residues. Per germline, CDR1 LNHDA and CDR2 SQIVND (reference sequence). It was with 60 Vbeta and 13 Jbeta primers that the PCR ran. Only in-frame clones appear in the TCRdb table, and some are missing; sequencing was by immunoSEQ multiplex PCR. The sample contains approximately 180,000 clones, under 85% of which appear only once. The sequenced sample consisted of PBMCs. The source of this sequence is a human donor in good health. V is TRBV19 and J is TRBJ2-1, with D perhaps TRBD1 (6 bases). The DNA of the CDR3 is TGTGCCAGTAGTCAGGGGACCTACAATGAGCAGTTCTTC. Residues: CASSQGTYNEQFF.